The 26 T cell receptor beta chains reported below all come from one sample, sequenced in a study of blood T cell repertoires in COVID-19. The table came from immunoSEQ multiplex PCR; TCRdb's copy has only in-frame clones and leaves some out. The sample lists fewer than 250,000 clones, about 88% seen once, with 1.5% to 2% in the top ten. The source material was peripheral blood. These receptors were taken from a man aged 65-85 years with acute or convalescent COVID-19.

The rearrangement links TRBV7-2 to TRBJ1-3; D uncertain. V gave up 6 bases and J gave up 2 bases, with 14 bases separating them. Germline V CDR1 and CDR2: SGHTA, FQGNSA. CDR3 length: 15 amino acids. CDR3 amino acids: CASSSDLRPGNTIYF. The CDR3 region has the DNA TGTGCCAGCAGTTCGGACTTGCGACCTGGAAACACCATATATTTT. Filled out from reference TRBV7-2 and TRBJ1-3, the complete variable domain reads GAGVSQSPSNKVTEKGKDVELRCDPISGHTALYWYRQSLGQGLEFLIYFQGNSAPDKSGLPSDRFSAERTGGSVSTLTIQRTQQEDSAVYLCASSSDLRPGNTIYFGEGSWLTVV.

CDR3 sequence reads: CASSISRGTEAFF. For the CDR3, the DNA is TGTGCCAGCTCAATTAGCAGGGGCACTGAAGCTTTCTTT. The genes are TRBV18 and TRBJ1-1; D perhaps matches TRBD1 (6 bases). V was cut by 5 bases and J by 4 bases, with 11 bases left in between. CDR3 length: 13 residues. Germline V CDR1 and CDR2: KGHSH, LQKENI.

This clone was seen at least ten times. The chain has TRBV5-6 and TRBJ1-1; 7 nucleotides align to TRBD1. Germline CDR1 and CDR2: SGHDT and YYEEEE. V lost 0 bases, J lost 10 bases, and 6 bases stayed unmatched. The CDR3 consists of 13 residues. CDR3 coding DNA: TGTGCCAGCAGCTTGGCAGGGGGTTTAGTAGCTTTCTTT. It yields the protein CASSLAGGLVAFF.

The V gene is TRBV7-9, the J gene TRBJ2-1; no reliable D call. Germline values: CDR1 SEHNR, CDR2 FQNEAQ (reference sequence). There are 13 residues in the CDR3. The germline V and J ends were trimmed by 5 bases and 4 bases, with 9 bases remaining between them. The CDR3 loop reads CASSPREYNEQFF. The CDR3 bases are TGTGCCAGCAGCCCCCGCGAGTACAATGAGCAGTTCTTC. The entire variable domain, with the rest obtained from reference TRBV7-9 and TRBJ2-1, is as follows: DTGVSQNPRHKITKRGQNVTFRCDPISEHNRLYWYRQTLGQGPEFLTYFQNEAQLEKSRLLSDRFSAERPKGSFSTLEIQRTEQGDSAMYLCASSPREYNEQFFGPGTRLTVL.

The V call is TRBV4-1, the J call TRBJ1-2; D may be TRBD1 (5 bases). Trimming left V 4 bases short and J 4 bases short, with 16 bases between. CDR1 MGHRA and CDR2 YSYEKL come from the germline V gene. The CDR3 has 15 residues. As DNA, the CDR3 is TGCGCCAGCAGCCCGACAGTACCCATGACCTATGGCTACACCTTC. Translation gives CASSPTVPMTYGYTF.

This clone was detected a few times. The chain uses TRBV3-1 (or the pseudogene TRBV3-2) and TRBJ2-5; 12 bases map to TRBD2. V lost 4 bases, J lost 5 bases, and 5 bases stayed unmatched. The CDR3 sequence is 15 residues long. Germline V CDR1 and CDR2: LGHDT, YNNKEL (reference sequence). This CDR3 reads CASSPFTSGGETQYF. The CDR3 bases are TGTGCCAGCAGCCCGTTCACTAGCGGGGGGGAGACCCAGTACTTC.

The V call is TRBV28, the J call TRBJ2-3; D remains ambiguous. Trimming took 1 base from V and 6 from J, leaving 8 bases between them. CDR1 and CDR2 from the germline V gene are MDHEN and SYDVKM. The CDR3 is 13 amino acids. CDR3 sequence reads: CASSLSSPDTQYF. Written as DNA, the CDR3 is TGTGCCAGCAGTTTATCAAGCCCCGATACGCAGTATTTT.

V and J are TRBV7-2 and TRBJ2-3, with D hard to call. Germline CDR1 reads SGHTA; CDR2 reads FQGNSA. Trimming took off 5 bases at V and 3 bases at J, with 21 bases between the two ends. There are 17 residues in the CDR3. CDR3 region: CASSPRGRASGTDTQYF. The CDR3 nucleotides read TGTGCCAGCAGCCCCCGTGGCCGAGCTAGTGGAACAGATACGCAGTATTTT.

This chain uses TRBV5-1 with TRBJ2-5; the D gene is possibly TRBD1 (6 bases). The ends were cut back, 2 bases at V and 5 bases at J, with 13 bases in the middle. The CDR3 sequence is 14 residues long. Germline-derived CDR1 and CDR2 are SGHRS and YFSETQ. CDR3 loop: CASSLQGSFETQYF. CDR3 bases: TGCGCCAGCAGCTTACAGGGCAGTTTTGAGACCCAGTACTTC.

The chain recombines TRBV24-1 with TRBJ2-3; TRBD1 is a possible D gene (5 bases). The germline V and J ends were trimmed by 4 bases and 0 bases, with 10 bases remaining between them. Germline CDR1 KGHDR, CDR2 SFDVKD. The CDR3 runs 15 residues. CDR3 sequence: CATSDPRQSTDTQYF. The CDR3, as DNA: TGTGCCACCAGTGACCCCCGACAGAGCACAGATACGCAGTATTTT.

The gene calls are TRBV12-5 and TRBJ2-5, with 12 bases identical to TRBD2. The CDR3 contains 17 residues. Germline lookup yields CDR1 LGHNT and CDR2 FRNRAP. Unmatched junction bases numbered 7, after V lost 1 base and J lost 4 bases. The CDR3 sequence: CASGLAMPGLAGETQYF. The CDR3, as DNA: TGTGCTAGTGGTTTGGCAATGCCGGGACTAGCGGGAGAGACCCAGTACTTC.

The V gene is TRBV2, the J gene TRBJ2-7; a possible D gene is TRBD1 (6 bases). V shed 6 bases and J shed 2 bases, with 11 bases lying between them. This CDR3 is 13 amino acids long. Germline CDR1 and CDR2: SNHLY and FYNNEI. CDR3 DNA sequence: TGTGCCAGCAGGGGGACAAGAACCTACGAGCAGTACTTC. Encoded protein: CASRGTRTYEQYF. Using reference TRBV2 and TRBJ2-7 for the parts outside the CDR3, the full variable domain is EPEVTQTPSHQVTQMGQEVILRCVPISNHLYFYWYRQILGQKVEFLVSFYNNEISEKSEIFDDQFSVERPDGSNFTLKIRSTKLEDSAMYFCASRGTRTYEQYFGPGTRLTVT.

Regarding this clone: Other DNA sequences in this specimen translate into the identical CDR3. The CDR3 DNA reads TGTGCCAGCAGTCCCAGAACTAACTATGGCTACACCTTC. This translates into CASSPRTNYGYTF. The rearrangement joins TRBV12-3 or TRBV12-4 to TRBJ1-2; D unresolved. This CDR3 has 13 residues. V lost 5 bases and J lost 0, with 7 bases in between.

This clone was counted a single time. The rearrangement joins TRBV18 to TRBJ2-7, with 11 bases identical to TRBD2. V shed 0 bases and J 0 bases; nucleotides not matched to a gene: 4. This CDR3 is built from 17 residues. Per the germline V gene, CDR1 is KGHSH and CDR2 is LQKENI. CDR3 amino acids: CASSPPSGRESSYEQYF. The CDR3 DNA reads TGTGCCAGCTCACCACCTAGCGGGAGGGAGAGCTCCTACGAGCAGTACTTC.

The V and J genes are TRBV18 and TRBJ2-2, with D perhaps matching TRBD1 (6 bases). CDR1 is KGHSH and CDR2 is LQKENI in the germline V gene. The CDR3 runs 17 residues. With 6 bases removed from V and 1 base from J, the gap between germline ends came to 18 bases. The CDR3 reads CASSRNGQFGNTGELFF. The DNA for the CDR3 is TGTGCCAGCTCCCGGAATGGACAGTTCGGGAACACCGGGGAGCTGTTTTTT. Drawing the rest from reference TRBV18 and TRBJ2-2, the complete variable domain is NAGVMQNPRHLVRRRGQEARLRCSPMKGHSHVYWYRQLPEEGLKFMVYLQKENIIDESGMPKERFSAEFPKEGPSILRIQQVVRGDSAAYFCASSRNGQFGNTGELFFGEGSRLTVL.

The chain is built from TRBV29-1 and TRBJ1-4; no reliable D call. Germline V gives CDR1 SQVTM, CDR2 ANQGSEA. The CDR3 covers 13 residues. Trimming took off 0 bases at V and 8 bases at J, with 10 bases between the two ends. In nucleotides, the CDR3 is TGCAGCGTTGAAGACAGCGCGGGGGAAAAACTGTTTTTT. Encoded protein: CSVEDSAGEKLFF.

This clone was seen more than once but under ten times. The chain uses TRBV28 and TRBJ2-4, with D perhaps matching TRBD1 (6 bases). In germline, CDR1 is MDHEN, CDR2 SYDVKM. The CDR3 has 17 amino acids. The ends were cut back, 2 bases at V and 0 bases at J, with 14 bases in the middle. Written as DNA, the CDR3 is TGTGCCAGCAGTTTAAGGCGGACAGAACTAGCCAAAAACATTCAGTACTTC. It is translated as CASSLRRTELAKNIQYF.

CDR3 sequence (DNA): TGCAGCATTCAGGGTTGGGAAGAGACCCAGTACTTC. This codes for CSIQGWEETQYF. This chain links TRBV29-1 with TRBJ2-5; tentatively, D is TRBD1 (5 bases). The germline gives CDR1 SQVTM, CDR2 ANQGSEA. CDR3 size: 12 residues. Trimming pared 8 bases from V and 3 bases from J, leaving 13 bases between. The complete variable domain, with remaining parts taken from reference TRBV29-1 and TRBJ2-5, reads SAVISQKPSRDICQRGTSLTIQCQVDSQVTMMFWYRQQPGQSLTLIATANQGSEATYESGFVIDKFPISRPNLTFSTLTVSNMSPEDSSIYLCSIQGWEETQYFGPGTRLLVL.

The chain is built from TRBV28 and TRBJ1-4; 7 positions agree with TRBD1. Germline loops: CDR1 MDHEN, CDR2 SYDVKM. V lost 3 bases and J lost 7; bases outside the gene matches: 11. The CDR3 runs 16 residues. The chain's CDR3 is CASSFRAKGAIEKLFF. The CDR3 DNA sequence: TGTGCCAGCAGTTTTCGGGCAAAGGGGGCCATTGAAAAACTGTTTTTT. Using reference TRBV28 and TRBJ1-4 for the parts outside the CDR3, the full variable domain is DVKVTQSSRYLVKRTGEKVFLECVQDMDHENMFWYRQDPGLGLRLIYFSYDVKMKEKGDIPEGYSVSREKKERFSLILESASTNQTSMYLCASSFRAKGAIEKLFFGSGTQLSVL.

V gene TRBV27 combines with J gene TRBJ1-1, with 8 nucleotides matching TRBD1. Germline V gives CDR1 MNHEY, CDR2 SMNVEV (reference sequence). V shed 7 bases, J shed 1 base, and the junction held 2 bases outside the gene matches. This CDR3 region has 13 residues. CDR3 in DNA: TGTGCCAGCAAAGGACAGGGGAACACTGAAGCTTTCTTT. Translating it yields CASKGQGNTEAFF.

The DNA for the CDR3 is TGTGCCAGTAGTATCCAGGGGCTGGGGACTGAAGCTTTCTTT. Amino acid sequence: CASSIQGLGTEAFF. V gene TRBV19 combines with J gene TRBJ1-1; weak D call: TRBD1 (6 bases). Trimming took off 3 bases at V and 5 bases at J, with 13 bases between the two ends. The germline V gene encodes CDR1 LNHDA and CDR2 SQIVND (reference sequence). The CDR3 length is 14 residues.

V is TRBV4-1 and J is TRBJ2-3; tentatively, D is TRBD1 (6 bases). CDR3 length: 16 residues. The V gene lost 2 bases and the J gene lost 3 bases, with 15 bases spanning the gap. Germline values: CDR1 MGHRA, CDR2 YSYEKL. The CDR3 nucleotides are TGCGCCAGCAGCCAAAACCTCGTTACAGGGACAGATACGCAGTATTTT. This codes for CASSQNLVTGTDTQYF.

On this clone: Other DNA sequences within the sample encode an identical CDR3. This chain uses TRBV18 with TRBJ2-1, with 15 bases lining up with TRBD2. The V gene's germline CDR1 is KGHSH and CDR2 LQKENI. The CDR3 is 16 residues long. V was pared by 0 bases and J by 7 bases, with 1 base of the junction left unmatched. Here the CDR3 DNA reads TGTGCCAGCTCACCACCAGGACTAGCGGGAGGGAATGAGCAGTTCTTC. The encoded protein is CASSPPGLAGGNEQFF.

This clone was observed a single time. This chain joins TRBV6-6 and TRBJ2-1; 7 bases match TRBD2. Trimming at V came to 5 bases and at J to 2 bases, leaving 6 bases not matched to a gene. The CDR3 runs to 15 residues. The germline V gene encodes CDR1 MNHNY and CDR2 SVGAGI (reference sequence). CDR3 loop: CASSPAGVTYNEQFF. In nucleotides, the CDR3 is TGTGCCAGCAGTCCCGCGGGGGTAACCTACAATGAGCAGTTCTTC.

This clone has more than one count but fewer than ten. The rearrangement joins TRBV18 to TRBJ2-3, with TRBD2 matching 12 bases. CDR3 length: 15 amino acids. Germline trimming cut 5 bases from V and 6 bases from J; bases unmatched to any gene: 6. CDR1 and CDR2 (germline): KGHSH, LQKENI. This chain's CDR3 is CASSSSSGRADTQYF. CDR3 nucleotides: TGTGCCAGCTCATCATCTAGCGGGAGGGCCGATACGCAGTATTTT.

The J gene is TRBJ2-1, the V gene TRBV19; D is ambiguous. This CDR3 is 12 amino acids long. The germline CDR1 and CDR2 sequences are LNHDA and SQIVND (reference sequence). The V end was cut by 1 base, the J end by 7 bases, with 5 bases between. The CDR3 region is CASSIGRNEQFF. The DNA of the CDR3 is TGTGCCAGTAGTATAGGGCGGAATGAGCAGTTCTTC.